Listed below are T cell receptor beta chains from one sample, sequenced in a study of T cell changes during pregnancy in multiple sclerosis. Some clones are missing from TCRdb's copy, which holds only in-frame ones; the method was immunoSEQ multiplex PCR. This sample has more than 75,000 clones, with 94% found just once. The material sequenced was peripheral blood, taken in the third trimester of pregnancy. The receptors were sampled from a female donor with multiple sclerosis, enrolled in a pregnancy study. Both conserved end residues are part of each CDR3. A row's size may be missing; if present it is once, few, many or a size class.

CASSTLTGTEAFF,TRBV9,-,TRBJ1-1
CASSSQGIQSLHF,TRBV27,-,TRBJ1-6
CASSLTQGTEAFF,TRBV7-3,-,TRBJ1-1
CASSKPGNLGQGFYNEQFF,TRBV18,-,TRBJ2-1
CASRGTGNYGYTF,TRBV27,-,TRBJ1-2
CASRGTGLTDTQYF,TRBV27,-,TRBJ2-3
CASSFDMENYGYTF,TRBV5-1,-,TRBJ1-2
CASSWKRGTSYEQYF,TRBV7-8,-,TRBJ2-7
CASSQGQGSYEQYF,TRBV6-6,-,TRBJ2-7
CASRSRDSNGYTF,TRBV25-1,-,TRBJ1-2
CASHEGGGRNEQFF,TRBV6-5,-,TRBJ2-1
CASSYAQGEADGYTF,TRBV6-5,-,TRBJ1-2
CASSQGPTGGRYEQYF,TRBV14,-,TRBJ2-7
CASSEIDRGRFNEQFF,TRBV10-2,-,TRBJ2-1
CASSQDYRQGARNTIYF,TRBV14,-,TRBJ1-3
CASSLGARREQFF,TRBV5-1,-,TRBJ2-1
CASGLFTTYGYTF,TRBV12-5,-,TRBJ1-2
CASSPGAVRGYTF,TRBV5-4,few,TRBJ1-2
CAWSVRGTGELFF,TRBV30,-,TRBJ2-2
CASSPLGQGDYGYTF,TRBV18,-,TRBJ1-2
CAWIDREEVAFF,TRBV30,-,TRBJ1-1
CSVDSNYGYTF,TRBV29-1,-,TRBJ1-2
CASSRTGQLSNYEQYF,TRBV19,-,TRBJ2-7
CASRNEGSAQGGYTF,TRBV2,-,TRBJ1-2
CASSLQPGLGANVLTF,TRBV27,-,TRBJ2-6
CASSHSGNTDTQYF,TRBV9,-,TRBJ2-3
CATRDSGGGYTF,TRBV7-7,-,TRBJ1-2
CASRRQGQNEKLFF,TRBV19,-,TRBJ1-4
CASSLVGAETQYF,TRBV5-4,-,TRBJ2-5